This T cell receptor beta chain was documented in a study of cytomegalovirus exposure and HLA in healthy donors listed by TCRdb under 2017. In the study overall: In an earlier analysis of under 750 of the donors, 250 to 300 Gb of sequence data and 90 million to 120 million unique TCR beta sequences from about 190 million T cells were reported. An early release covering about 600 HLA-typed donors comprised about 300 gigabases of sequencing data and around 80 million unique TCR sequences. Of the roughly 390 genotyped donors, roughly 85% fell in the genetic ancestry cluster associated with self-reported Caucasian donors. The study aimed to test whether cataloging public T cell receptors could reveal signatures of past pathogen exposure. The study profiled the T cell repertoires of some 610 subjects by immunosequencing and related them to cytomegalovirus serostatus. A separate validation cohort of about 110 different subjects was used in addition to the roughly 720-subject first cohort. The study combined high-throughput TCR immunosequencing, statistical association of individual TCRs with disease status, and machine learning to predict cytomegalovirus infection status. To study patterns of TCR occurrence, a later analysis re-analyzed previously published TCR beta repertoires from 666 donors and added high-resolution HLA genotyping. In the later analysis, no new phenotypic data were used to find candidate immune exposures; instead, reliance was placed on TCR beta sequences and their occurrence across donors. An earlier analysis of roughly 580 of the donors used high-throughput TCR beta sequencing to judge whether each TCR beta V gene segment behaved as functional or pseudogenic. Alongside the repertoire data, information on donor age, sex, ethnicity and CMV serostatus was compiled. A later genetic analysis took genome-wide SNP genotypes for about 55% of the 666 donors and used that subset as a discovery cohort. All discovery cohort repertoires had been generated on a single sequencing platform. Class I and class II HLA loci were covered by the typing at four-digit resolution. The number of typed donors differed by locus: roughly 629-630 for A, B, C, DRB1 and DQB1; 522 for DQA1; approximately 600 for DPA1; and roughly 490 for DPB1. Because of strong linkage in the cohort, roughly five DR-DQ haplotypes were treated as single units for association and clustering. Among roughly 400 genotyped donors of the cohort, an average of approximately 250,000 unique TCR beta nucleotide sequences were sequenced per donor, around 18% of them non-productive. Overall results and qualifications from the work: In an earlier analysis of approximately 590 of the donors, most TCR beta V segments appeared in productive rearrangements about 87% or about 30% of the time, broadly matching IMGT annotations. Some IMGT-functional V segments, including TRBV6-2 and TRBV6-3, could not be told apart with the 87-base-pair reads, so those segments were excluded. In a later analysis, HLA-associated TCR beta chains were found to be more clonally expanded and to have lower generation probabilities than equally common non-associated chains. The cohort was sequenced for TCR beta chains only, and without alpha or paired-chain data the features that could be detected were limited. HLA typing was unavailable for some donors at each locus, so association tests used only the typed subset. Presence/absence analyses assumed roughly uniform sequencing depth across donors, an assumption that may not hold. A further reported finding was that TCR beta sequences accurately predicted the HLA-A and HLA-B alleles for most subjects in the first cohort. Most TCR sequences were observed very rarely across donors, whereas some public TCRs were present in many individuals. Three of the identified cytomegalovirus-associated TCR beta chains were confirmed in vitro to be specific for cytomegalovirus antigens. V-gene and J-gene trimming of TCR beta chains was associated with a missense DCLRE1C variant in a later genetic analysis, and the association was replicated in an independent cohort. The authors suggested that the approach could potentially be extended to other disease states and immunological phenotypes. According to a later analysis, most CMV-associated TCR beta chains appeared to be HLA-restricted, and the HLA associations seemed to be driven largely by CMV exposure. Linkage disequilibrium might explain the correlated functional status among segregating V segments, but an unknown experimental factor could not be ruled out. The study gave a list of around 170 TCR beta chains associated with cytomegalovirus. In a later analysis, several top co-occurrence clusters were reported to appear linked to parvovirus B19, influenza, CMV and Epstein-Barr virus. In a later genetic analysis, fewer N-insertions in productive TCRs were reported among donors in an Asian-associated ancestry cluster than the roughly 640-donor mean. In a later analysis, TCR association rates were found to vary across HLA loci, with the most associated TCRs seen for DRB1 alleles and the fewest for HLA-C alleles. In both the original and validation cohorts, the classifier was reported to diagnose cytomegalovirus status with high specificity and sensitivity. The sequencing pipeline was judged likely to have produced a cluster of highly shared sequence variants as a technical artifact. Assigning TCR associations to individual alleles was difficult when HLA alleles, especially DR and DQ, strongly co-occurred. Because counts were too low, about 18 rarely observed V segments, including chromosome 9 orphons, were excluded from the earlier analysis of several hundred of the donors. A later analysis associated about 18,000 TCR beta sequences with specific HLA alleles at a false discovery rate of 0.05. CMV serostatus was the only immune exposure information available for the cohort.

The cohort was made up of approximately 670 healthy bone marrow donors. All cohort members were sampled while nominally healthy, although unrecorded immune exposures were likely present. The donor was CMV seronegative and belonged to the group of 320 or so seronegative cohort members. Each donor provided a peripheral blood sample, and peripheral blood mononuclear cells were used for TCR beta sequencing. The Qiagen DNeasy Blood Extraction Kit was used to extract genomic DNA from the blood cell samples. The library was obtained by the immunoSEQ multiplex PCR assay. The multiplex PCR relied on a mix of 60 forward primers for TCR Vbeta segments and 13 reverse primers for TCR Jbeta segments. The CDR3 region of rearranged TCR beta genes was amplified from genomic DNA with a multiplex PCR assay. Amplified TCR beta libraries were sequenced as 87-base-pair reads on the Illumina HiSeq System. As for the original processing: A later analysis counted approximately 84 million unique TCR beta chains across the 550 to 750 repertoires, and around 9.9 million of these chains were shared by at least two donors. Raw reads were error-corrected and collapsed into unique sequences with a nearest-neighbor algorithm that merged closely related sequences to remove PCR and sequencing errors. V, D and J gene segments were assigned by aligning CDR3 sequences to IMGT reference sequences. Each retained sequence needed at least a six-nucleotide match to both a V gene segment and a J gene segment. Rearrangements were classified as productive when the CDR3 lacked stop codons and remained in frame with V and J, and all other rearrangements were classified as non-productive. CDR3 was defined by IMGT convention, running from the second conserved V-encoded cysteine to the conserved J-encoded phenylalanine. The earlier analysis of about 530 of the donors excluded any sequence lacking an unambiguous match to a single V gene segment. An earlier analysis of about 600 of the donors called V segments functional above 56.7% productive rearrangements and segregating when the between-donor standard deviation exceeded 5%. A statistical classification framework was built to diagnose cytomegalovirus status from the catalog of TCR beta chain sequences. V and J gene assignment, in a later analysis, came from comparing TCR nucleotide sequences with IMGT/GENE-DB human TR gene sequences. Using the TCRdist pipeline, a later analysis assigned CDR3 sequences along with most-parsimonious VDJ recombination scenarios. A later analysis defined each TCR beta chain by its CDR3 amino acid sequence plus V-gene family, and excluded reads lacking a unique V-gene family. In a later analysis, 550 to 650 highly shared, low-generation-probability nucleotide sequences were removed to address suspected cross-contamination and a sequencing artifact. A later analysis calculated a clonal expansion index for each public chain from normalized within-repertoire ranks of inferred template counts. A later analysis computed generation probabilities with a VDJ recombination model fitted to out-of-frame rearrangements, and checked the results against IGoR. Hypergeometric tests were used in a later analysis to score TCR-TCR, TCR-HLA and TCR-CMV co-occurrence, with a repertoire-size bias correction applied to the TCR pairs. False discovery rates were estimated in a later analysis by permuting HLA or CMV assignments 20 times. In a later analysis, co-occurring TCRs were grouped using DBSCAN, with TCRdist sequence similarity added in when clustering inside HLA-allele-positive subsets. Repertoires with fewer than 30,000 or more than 120,000 public chains were left out of co-occurrence clustering, as were a handful of repertoires with anomalous nucleotide sharing. TCRdb holds this immuneACCESS table with in-frame rearrangements only. Some clones are missing; in checked studies, unresolved V genes explain under half, and the rest has no known cause. Clone size and V and J calls were adopted from that table, with D and trimming inferred from the DNA. For this sample the table gives around 140,000 clones, of which about 77% were detected only once. The biggest ten clones account for approximately 3.8% of the sample.

To note about this clone: The specificity of this receptor is unknown. Per-base quality was not reported, and no clone a single base away is much larger than it.

CDR1 and CDR2, looked up from the germline V gene, are SQVTM and ANQGSEA. The CDR3 spans 13 residues, from the cysteine through the phenylalanine. Only the CDR3 DNA is retained, 39 bases long and in frame from the first base. V gives up 5 bases and J gives up 7 bases, and the segment between their germline ends measures 15 bases. The TCR originated in a male donor in good health and CMV-seronegative. The rearrangement joined TRBV29-1 to TRBJ2-1; tentative D gene TRBD2, with 5 bases matching. The sequencing input was PBMCs. The CDR3 region has the sequence CSVLASSNNEQFF. The DNA sequence is as follows: TGCAGCGTTTTGGCTAGCTCGAATAATGAGCAGTTCTTC.